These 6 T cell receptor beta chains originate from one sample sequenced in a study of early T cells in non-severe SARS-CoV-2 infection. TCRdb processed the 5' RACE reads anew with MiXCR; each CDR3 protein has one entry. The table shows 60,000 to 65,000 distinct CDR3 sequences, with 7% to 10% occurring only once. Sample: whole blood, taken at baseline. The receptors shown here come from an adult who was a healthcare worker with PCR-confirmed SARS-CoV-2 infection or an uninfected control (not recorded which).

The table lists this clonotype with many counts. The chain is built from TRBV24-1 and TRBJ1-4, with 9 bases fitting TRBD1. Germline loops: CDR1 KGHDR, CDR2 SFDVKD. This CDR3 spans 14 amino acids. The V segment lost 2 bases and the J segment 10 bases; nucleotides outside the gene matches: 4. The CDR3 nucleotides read TGTGCCACCAGTGATTCGGGACAGGGCGGAAAACTGTTTTTT. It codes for CATSDSGQGGKLFF.

The CDR3 is CASKTDRAPDTQYF. In DNA form, the CDR3 reads TGTGCCAGCAAGACAGACAGGGCCCCAGATACGCAGTATTTT. V gene TRBV7-9 combines with J gene TRBJ2-3, with TRBD1 matching 7 bases. Germline lookup yields CDR1 SEHNR and CDR2 FQNEAQ (reference sequence). The CDR3 loop spans 14 amino acids. The ends lost 7 bases at V and 4 bases at J; junction bases unmatched: 8.

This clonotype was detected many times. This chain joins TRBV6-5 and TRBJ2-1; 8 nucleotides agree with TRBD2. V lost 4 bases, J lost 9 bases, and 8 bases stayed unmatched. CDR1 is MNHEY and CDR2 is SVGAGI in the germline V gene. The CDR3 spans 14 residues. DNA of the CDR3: TGTGCCAGCAGTTTCCCCCTAGCGGGTGGTGAGCAGTTCTTC. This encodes CASSFPLAGGEQFF.

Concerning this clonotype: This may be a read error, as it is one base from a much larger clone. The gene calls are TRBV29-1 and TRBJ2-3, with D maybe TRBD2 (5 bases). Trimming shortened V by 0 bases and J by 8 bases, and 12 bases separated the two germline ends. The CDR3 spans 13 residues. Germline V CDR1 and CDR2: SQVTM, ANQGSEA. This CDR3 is CSVEEGIGSTQYF. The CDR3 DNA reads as TGCAGCGTTGAAGAGGGAATAGGGAGTACGCAGTATTTT.

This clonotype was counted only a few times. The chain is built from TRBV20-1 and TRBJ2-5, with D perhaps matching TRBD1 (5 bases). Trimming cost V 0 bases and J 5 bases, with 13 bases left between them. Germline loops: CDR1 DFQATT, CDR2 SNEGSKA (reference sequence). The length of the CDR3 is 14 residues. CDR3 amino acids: CSARDRRGAETQYF. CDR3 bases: TGCAGTGCTAGAGATCGTAGGGGCGCGGAGACCCAGTACTTC.

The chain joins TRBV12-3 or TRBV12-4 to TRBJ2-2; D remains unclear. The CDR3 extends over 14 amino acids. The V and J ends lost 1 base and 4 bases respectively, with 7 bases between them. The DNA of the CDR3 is TGTGCCAGCAGTTTAGGGTACCCCACCGGGGAGCTGTTTTTT. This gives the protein CASSLGYPTGELFF.